These T cell receptor beta chains were read from a single sample in a study of T-cell reconstitution after alpha-beta-depleted transplantation in children. TCRdb used MiXCR to reprocess the PCR reads, holding one entry per CDR3 protein. The repertoire holds 65,000 to 70,000 distinct CDR3 sequences, with 4.9% as singletons. The source material was PBMCs, mostly from graft donor cells, sampled 180 days after TCRalphabeta/CD19-depleted stem cell transplant. The receptors stem from a boy in the first two years of life who had a stem cell transplant for acute myeloid leukemia, so the T cells may come from the graft donor. Each CDR3 is given with its conserved first and last residue. A D gene is named only where the DNA matches it firmly. Clone size is given as once, few, many or a size class.

V gene	J gene	clone size	D gene	CDR3 protein	CDR3 DNA
TRBV11-2	TRBJ1-3	many	NA	CASSFHSGNTIYF	TGTGCCAGCAGCTTCCACTCTGGAAACACCATATATTTT
TRBV5-4	TRBJ2-5	many	NA	CASSPTLLQETQYF	TGTGCCAGCAGCCCTACACTACTACAAGAGACCCAGTACTTC
TRBV12-3/TRBV12-4	TRBJ1-1	many	NA	CASSSLMNTEAFF	TGTGCCAGCAGTTCCCTCATGAACACTGAAGCTTTCTTT
TRBV4-2	TRBJ1-6	many	NA	CASSQRTGFGQGASPLHF	TGTGCCAGCAGCCAACGAACAGGGTTTGGTCAAGGTGCTTCACCCCTCCACTTT
TRBV12-3/TRBV12-4	TRBJ1-1	many	NA	CASSLSLTEAFF	TGTGCCAGCAGTTTAAGTCTCACTGAAGCTTTCTTT
TRBV15	TRBJ1-2	many	TRBD1	CATSRDRGRGTGWGYTF	TGTGCCACCAGCAGAGATCGGGGAAGGGGGACAGGCTGGGGCTACACCTTC
TRBV24-1	TRBJ1-5	many	NA	CATSDGGVPYSNQPQHF	TGTGCCACCAGTGATGGGGGGGTCCCATATAGCAATCAGCCCCAGCATTTT
TRBV29-1	TRBJ2-1	many	TRBD2	CSGTTSGGTSSYNEQFF	TGCAGCGGTACGACTAGCGGGGGGACTAGCTCCTACAATGAGCAGTTCTTC
TRBV12-3/TRBV12-4	TRBJ2-2	many	NA	CASSLRGETGELFF	TGTGCCAGCAGTTTACGCGGGGAAACCGGGGAGCTGTTTTTT
TRBV13	TRBJ1-1	many	NA	CASSFDRQSHEAFF	TGTGCCAGCAGCTTCGACCGACAGAGTCATGAAGCTTTCTTT
TRBV7-9	TRBJ2-1	many	TRBD2	CASSTAGGTYNEQFF	TGTGCCAGCAGCACAGCGGGGGGGACCTACAATGAGCAGTTCTTC
TRBV5-1	TRBJ2-5	many	TRBD1	CASRPGQEETQYF	TGCGCCAGCCGTCCCGGACAGGAAGAGACCCAGTACTTC